These T cell receptor beta chains were read from a single sample in a study of CD8+ T cells in alopecia areata. Assay used: immunoSEQ multiplex PCR; TCRdb lists only in-frame clones, some missing. The table lists 130,000 to 150,000 clones, 80% to 90% of them singletons, with about 15% in the top ten. The input for sequencing was CD8+ T cells sorted from blood, taken at week 0. The receptors here all came from a human donor with alopecia areata. CDR3s include the opening cysteine and the closing phenylalanine or tryptophan. The order of the fields is J gene, clone size, V gene, D gene, CDR3 DNA, CDR3 protein. The D gene is left open where the match is weak. Clone size is shown for a subset of rows, as once, few, many or a class of expanded clone.

TRBJ2-4 | NA | TRBV19 | TRBD1 | TGTGCCAGTAGTATAGAGGACAGGGAGGACATTCAGTACTTC | CASSIEDREDIQYF
TRBJ2-7 | NA | TRBV29-1 | TRBD2 | TGCAGCGTTGACGGGCTAGCGGGATGGGACGAGCAGTACTTC | CSVDGLAGWDEQYF
TRBJ2-7 | NA | TRBV13 | TRBD2 | TGTGCCAGCAGCTGGTGGACTAGCGGGGACCCCTACGAGCAGTACTTC | CASSWWTSGDPYEQYF
TRBJ2-3 | NA | TRBV29-1 | TRBD2 | TGCAGCGTTGAAGATCCCCCCGGGGGGGCGACAGATACGCAGTATTTT | CSVEDPPGGATDTQYF
TRBJ2-7 | NA | TRBV11-2 | NA | TGTGCCAGCAGCGCCAGCAGGGACTTCCCCTACGAGCAGTACTTC | CASSASRDFPYEQYF
TRBJ1-1 | NA | TRBV7-6 | TRBD1 | TGTGCCAGCAGCTCATCCGGGACAGTGAACACTGAAGCTTTCTTT | CASSSSGTVNTEAFF
TRBJ2-1 | few | TRBV5-1 | NA | TGCGCCAGCCGCGGGAAGGGCAATGAGCAGTTCTTC | CASRGKGNEQFF
TRBJ1-2 | NA | TRBV6-6 | NA | TGTGCCAGCGGAACAGGTCCCTCCTATGGCTACACCTTC | CASGTGPSYGYTF
TRBJ2-7 | once | TRBV7-2 | NA | TGTGCCAGCAGCTATGGGACCGAGCAGTACTTC | CASSYGTEQYF
TRBJ2-5 | NA | TRBV4-1 | NA | TGCGCCAGCAGCCAGAGCTTTGGGTCACAAGAGACCCAGTACTTC | CASSQSFGSQETQYF
TRBJ2-3 | once | TRBV5-1 | TRBD1 | TGCGCCAGCAGCTTGGAGTTACAGGGGGCAGATACGCAGTATTTT | CASSLELQGADTQYF
TRBJ2-1 | once | TRBV2 | NA | TGTGCCAGCACCCCGCAGGGGTGGGATGAGCAGTTCTTC | CASTPQGWDEQFF
TRBJ2-1 | NA | TRBV6-1 | TRBD1 | TGTGCCAGCAGTGGGACAGGAGTTAATGAGCAGTTCTTC | CASSGTGVNEQFF
TRBJ2-1 | NA | TRBV9 | NA | TGTGCCAGCAGCGTACGACAGGCCTCATCCAATGAGCAGTTCTTC | CASSVRQASSNEQFF
TRBJ2-1 | NA | TRBV9 | NA | TGTGCCAGCAGCCTACAATGGGGGGGCGGAGAGCAGTTCTTC | CASSLQWGGGEQFF
TRBJ2-7 | NA | TRBV30 | NA | TGTGCCTGGGCCTCCCAGGGGTGGGAGCAGTACTTC | CAWASQGWEQYF
TRBJ2-1 | NA | TRBV7-2 | NA | TGTGCCAGCAGCCACCCGGAAGGTTTCTGGGCCGATGAGCAGTTCTTC | CASSHPEGFWADEQFF
TRBJ2-1 | few | TRBV27 | NA | TGTGCCAGCAGTTTGTTGGGGGCCGTATACAATGAGCAGTTCTTC | CASSLLGAVYNEQFF
TRBJ2-1 | few | TRBV27 | TRBD1 | TGTGCCAGCAGTTCGGGGACAGGGGGTTACAATGAGCAGTTCTTC | CASSSGTGGYNEQFF
TRBJ2-1 | NA | TRBV6-4 | TRBD2 | TGTGCCAGCAGTGAGGGCGAAGGTAGCGGGCACAATGAGCAGTTCTTC | CASSEGEGSGHNEQFF
TRBJ2-1 | few | TRBV30 | NA | TGTGCCTGGAAAGAGTTGGGGTACAATGAGCAGTTCTTC | CAWKELGYNEQFF
TRBJ2-7 | NA | TRBV12-5 | TRBD1 | TGTGCTAGTGGCTGGGACAGTCTCTATGGCGAGCAGTACTTC | CASGWDSLYGEQYF
TRBJ1-6 | NA | TRBV15 | NA | TGTGCCACCCGACGGGTTTTGAATTCACCCCTCCACTTT | CATRRVLNSPLHF
TRBJ1-2 | NA | TRBV23-1 | NA | TGCGCCAGCAGTCAATCTGAGACCCCACCGGAAGATGGCTACACCTTC | CASSQSETPPEDGYTF
TRBJ1-5 | NA | TRBV27 | TRBD1 | TGTGCCAGCAGTTTAGAAGGGGGCCCTAATCAGCCCCAGCATTTT | CASSLEGGPNQPQHF
TRBJ2-3 | NA | TRBV5-1 | NA | TGCGCCAGCAGCCTCCCGACAGTCTCCGAGTCACATAGCACAGATACGCAGTATTTT | CASSLPTVSESHSTDTQYF
TRBJ2-2 | NA | TRBV27 | TRBD1 | TGTGCCAGCAGTCAAGACTCAGGGGGCCCCGGGGAGCTGTTTTTT | CASSQDSGGPGELFF
TRBJ1-2 | NA | TRBV6-1 | NA | TGTGCCAGCAGCCGCAGGGCGAACTATGGCTACACCTTC | CASSRRANYGYTF
TRBJ2-2 | NA | TRBV9 | NA | TGTGCCAGCAGCGTAGGGGGGGCTCGCGGCACCGGGGAGCTGTTTTTT | CASSVGGARGTGELFF
TRBJ1-2 | NA | TRBV7-9 | NA | TGTGCCAGCAGCTTACCCAGGGGCGAGTACTATGGCTACACCTTC | CASSLPRGEYYGYTF
TRBJ2-6 | NA | TRBV5-5 | TRBD1 | TGTGCCAGCAGCTTGCGGGACAGGGGCGCCAACGTCCTGACTTTC | CASSLRDRGANVLTF
TRBJ2-5 | NA | TRBV7-3 | NA | TGTGCCAGCAGTCCTAACCCCGAAATGGAGACCCAGTACTTC | CASSPNPEMETQYF
TRBJ1-2 | NA | TRBV7-2 | NA | TGTGCCAGCAGCCCGTTAATATCGGACTATGGCTACACCTTC | CASSPLISDYGYTF
TRBJ2-1 | NA | TRBV7-9 | TRBD1 | TGTGCCAGCAGCTTAGCGGACAGGGGCAATGAGCAGTTCTTC | CASSLADRGNEQFF
TRBJ1-1 | once | TRBV6-5 | NA | TGTGCCAGCAGTTACGAGGGCACTGAAGCTTTCTTT | CASSYEGTEAFF
TRBJ1-1 | NA | TRBV7-3 | TRBD1 | TGTGCCAGCAGCGGACAGGGCACTGAAGCTTTCTTT | CASSGQGTEAFF
TRBJ2-1 | NA | TRBV10-3 | NA | TGTGCCATCGGTGGGGAGGCCTCAGAACCCAATGAGCAGTTCTTC | CAIGGEASEPNEQFF
TRBJ1-5 | NA | TRBV4-1 | NA | TGCGCCAGCAGCCCTAAAGAGAACGAAATTAGCAATCAGCCCCAGCATTTT | CASSPKENEISNQPQHF
TRBJ1-5 | NA | TRBV23-1 | NA | TGCGCCAGCAGTCACCGGGAAGGTGATAGCAATCAGCCCCAGCATTTT | CASSHREGDSNQPQHF
TRBJ2-2 | NA | TRBV13 | TRBD2 | TGTGCCAGCAGCTTCAGCGGGGGGCCGAACACCGGGGAGCTGTTTTTT | CASSFSGGPNTGELFF
TRBJ2-1 | NA | TRBV29-1 | NA | TGCAGCGTTGAAGATGAAGGACTCTCCTACAATGAGCAGTTCTTC | CSVEDEGLSYNEQFF
TRBJ2-2 | NA | TRBV29-1 | TRBD1 | TGCAGCGTTGAGGACAGGGCGTACACCGGGGAGCTGTTTTTT | CSVEDRAYTGELFF
TRBJ1-1 | NA | TRBV7-9 | NA | TGTGCTGCAAGAGAACCCTTGGGCACTGAAGCTTTCTTT | CAAREPLGTEAFF
TRBJ2-7 | NA | TRBV6-4 | NA | TGTGCCAGCAATATACCCCGGACGGTCGAGCAGTACTTC | CASNIPRTVEQYF
TRBJ2-1 | NA | TRBV5-6 | TRBD2 | TGTGCCAGCAGCTGGGGGACTAGCGGGTACAATGAGCAGTTCTTC | CASSWGTSGYNEQFF
TRBJ1-5 | NA | TRBV10-3 | NA | TGTGCCATCAGTGAGTCCCCAGAGAATCAGCCCCAGCATTTT | CAISESPENQPQHF
TRBJ2-3 | NA | TRBV18 | TRBD2 | TGTGCCAGCTCACCACTAACTAGCGGTACATACACAGATACGCAGTATTTT | CASSPLTSGTYTDTQYF
TRBJ2-3 | few | TRBV25-1 | NA | TGTGCCAGCAGTGAATGGGGCCTCAAGAGCGCCACAGATACGCAGTATTTT | CASSEWGLKSATDTQYF
TRBJ2-1 | NA | TRBV2 | TRBD2 | TGTGCCAGCAGTGGTGCGAGCGGGAGCTACCTTGATGAGCAGTTCTTC | CASSGASGSYLDEQFF
TRBJ2-1 | NA | TRBV9 | TRBD2 | TGTGCCAGCAGCGGGGGCGGGAGAAATGAGCAGTTCTTC | CASSGGGRNEQFF
TRBJ2-7 | NA | TRBV6-1 | NA | TGTGCCAGCAGTGAAACCGTAACGCCCTACGAGCAGTACTTC | CASSETVTPYEQYF
TRBJ2-3 | few | TRBV29-1 | TRBD2 | TGCAGTGTCCTCGGGGTAGCGGGGGACACAGATACGCAGTATTTT | CSVLGVAGDTDTQYF